This T cell receptor beta chain derives from a study of cytomegalovirus exposure and HLA in healthy donors. Study observations and caveats: Later analysis showed most CMV-associated TCR beta chains appearing HLA-restricted.

The PCR had 60 Vbeta and 13 Jbeta primers. Assay used: immunoSEQ multiplex PCR; TCRdb lists only in-frame clones, some missing. The sample consists of about 120,000 clones, approximately 80% of them appearing once. A remark on this clone: The antigen is undetermined.

Germline assignment: CDR1 MGHDK and CDR2 SYGVNS. V was clipped by 9 bases and J by 4 bases; unmatched bases: 3. The CDR3 length is 12 residues. V gene TRBV25-1 combines with J gene TRBJ2-5; 9 bases fit TRBD1. Source material: PBMCs. The TCR comes from a young woman in good health and CMV-seronegative. The CDR3 region is CASGTGLETQYF. CDR3 coding DNA: TGTGCCAGTGGGACAGGGCTAGAGACCCAGTACTTC.